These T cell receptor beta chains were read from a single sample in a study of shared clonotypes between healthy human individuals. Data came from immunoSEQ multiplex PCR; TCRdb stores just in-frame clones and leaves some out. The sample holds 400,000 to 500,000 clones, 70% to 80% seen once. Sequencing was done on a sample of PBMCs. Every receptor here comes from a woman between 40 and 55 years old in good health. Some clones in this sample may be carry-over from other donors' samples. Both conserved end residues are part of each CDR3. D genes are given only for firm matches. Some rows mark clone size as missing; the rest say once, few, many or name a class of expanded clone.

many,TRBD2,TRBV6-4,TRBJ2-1,CASSPETSGSDEQFF,TGTGCCAGCAGTCCCGAGACTAGCGGGAGCGATGAGCAGTTCTTC
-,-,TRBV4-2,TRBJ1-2,CASSQDRGYDGYTF,TGTGCCAGCAGCCAAGATCGTGGATACGATGGCTACACCTTC
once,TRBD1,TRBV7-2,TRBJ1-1,CASSLGGQVSEAFF,TGTGCCAGCAGCCTAGGGGGACAGGTCTCTGAAGCTTTCTTT
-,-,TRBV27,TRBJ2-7,CASSFVQGDTSYEQYF,TGTGCCAGCAGTTTCGTCCAAGGGGACACCTCCTACGAGCAGTACTTC
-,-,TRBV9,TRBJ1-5,CASSVGTEDQPQHF,TGTGCCAGCAGCGTGGGAACGGAGGACCAGCCCCAGCATTTT
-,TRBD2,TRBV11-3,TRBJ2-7,CASSEAGSYEQYF,TGTGCCAGCAGCGAAGCGGGATCATACGAGCAGTACTTC
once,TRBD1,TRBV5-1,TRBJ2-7,CASSFGTAYEQYF,TGCGCCAGCAGCTTTGGGACAGCATACGAGCAGTACTTC
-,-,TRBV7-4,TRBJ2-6,CASSLVLSGANVLTF,TGTGCCAGCAGCTTAGTGCTCTCTGGGGCCAACGTCCTGACTTTC
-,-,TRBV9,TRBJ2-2,CASSVGQDPAGELFF,TGTGCCAGCAGCGTAGGACAGGACCCTGCCGGGGAGCTGTTTTTT
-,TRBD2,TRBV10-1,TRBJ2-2,CASSESRLAGGLGTGELFF,TGCGCCAGCAGTGAGTCAAGACTAGCGGGAGGGCTAGGTACCGGGGAGCTGTTCTTT
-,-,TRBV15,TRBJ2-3,CATSRGGGTQYF,TGTGCCACCAGCAGAGGAGGGGGTACGCAGTATTTT
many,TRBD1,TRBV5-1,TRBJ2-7,CASSLAGTGNLYEQYF,TGCGCCAGCAGCTTGGCCGGGACAGGAAACCTCTACGAGCAGTACTTC
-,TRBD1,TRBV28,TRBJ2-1,CAGSFWGQGTVNEQFF,TGTGCCGGCAGTTTTTGGGGACAGGGGACGGTGAATGAGCAGTTCTTC
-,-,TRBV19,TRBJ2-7,CASSADGLYEQYF,TGTGCCAGTAGTGCGGACGGCCTTTACGAGCAGTACTTC
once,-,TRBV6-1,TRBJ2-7,CASSLAPDGQYEQYF,TGTGCCAGCAGCCTCGCCCCGGACGGACAATACGAGCAGTACTTC
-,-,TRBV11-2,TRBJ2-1,CASSLEFRQFF,TGTGCCAGCAGCTTAGAGTTTAGGCAGTTCTTC
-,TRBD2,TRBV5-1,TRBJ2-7,CASSPATSHYEQYF,TGCGCCAGCAGCCCGGCGACTAGCCATTACGAGCAGTACTTC
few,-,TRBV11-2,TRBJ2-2,CASSLVAGARTGELFF,TGTGCCAGCAGCTTAGTTGCGGGGGCGAGGACCGGGGAGCTGTTTTTT
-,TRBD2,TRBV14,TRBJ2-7,CASSQLAGVGEQYF,TGTGCCAGCAGCCAACTAGCGGGAGTAGGAGAGCAGTACTTC
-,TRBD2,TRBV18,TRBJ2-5,CASSPPGLQETQYF,TGTGCCAGCTCACCACCGGGACTACAAGAGACCCAGTACTTC
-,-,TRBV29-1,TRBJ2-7,CSVEDKGHSYEQYF,TGCAGCGTTGAAGATAAAGGACACTCCTACGAGCAGTACTTC
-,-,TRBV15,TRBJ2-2,CATSEQADTGELFF,TGTGCCACCAGTGAACAGGCGGACACCGGGGAGCTGTTTTTT
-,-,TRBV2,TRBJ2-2,CASRDGTGNTGELFF,TGTGCCAGCAGGGATGGGACGGGGAACACCGGGGAGCTGTTTTTT
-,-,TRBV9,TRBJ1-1,CASSVTADGTTHTEAFF,TGTGCCAGCAGCGTAACGGCCGACGGAACAACTCACACTGAAGCTTTCTTT
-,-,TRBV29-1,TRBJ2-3,CSGEIGATDTQYF,TGCAGCGGCGAGATCGGAGCCACAGATACGCAGTATTTT
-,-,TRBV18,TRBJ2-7,CASSPGPLSSYEQYF,TGTGCCAGCTCACCCGGGCCGTTGAGCTCCTACGAGCAGTACTTC
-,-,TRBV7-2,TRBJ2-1,CASSLVSTLGNNEQFF,TGTGCCAGCAGCTTAGTGAGTACGTTGGGGAACAATGAGCAGTTCTTC
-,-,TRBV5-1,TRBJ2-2,CASSWRVGGRDEELFF,TGCGCCAGCAGCTGGAGAGTTGGGGGGAGAGATGAGGAGCTGTTTTTT